The rows below give T cell receptor beta chains drawn from one sample of a study of blood T cell dynamics during melanoma immunotherapy. The table came from immunoSEQ multiplex PCR; TCRdb's copy has only in-frame clones and leaves some out. Of approximately 10,000 clones in the sample, approximately 86% were seen once. The material was blood, obtained from a patient treated with checkpoint blockade. All receptors derive from a human donor with melanoma. CDR3s include the opening cysteine and the closing phenylalanine or tryptophan. Each record gives: D gene, V gene, J gene, CDR3 length, CDR3 protein. The D gene is left open where the match is weak.

d_call: -; v_call: TRBV9; j_call: TRBJ2-5; cdr3_length: 14; cdr3_aa: CASSPGFSGETQYF
d_call: TRBD1; v_call: TRBV19; j_call: TRBJ1-5; cdr3_length: 15; cdr3_aa: CASSTRDRGKQPQHF
d_call: -; v_call: TRBV5-1; j_call: TRBJ1-1; cdr3_length: 15; cdr3_aa: CASSLNALGETEAFF
d_call: TRBD1; v_call: TRBV30; j_call: TRBJ1-1; cdr3_length: 17; cdr3_aa: CAWSASGTGGADTEAFF
d_call: TRBD1; v_call: TRBV15; j_call: TRBJ1-2; cdr3_length: 16; cdr3_aa: CATSRNRDRGLNGYTF
d_call: -; v_call: TRBV2; j_call: TRBJ2-7; cdr3_length: 13; cdr3_aa: CASSLKDSYEQYF
d_call: -; v_call: TRBV28; j_call: TRBJ1-1; cdr3_length: 13; cdr3_aa: CATDTAFGTEAFF
d_call: -; v_call: TRBV5-1; j_call: TRBJ2-1; cdr3_length: 17; cdr3_aa: CASSLALQGFTSNEQFF
d_call: -; v_call: TRBV11-2; j_call: TRBJ2-1; cdr3_length: 12; cdr3_aa: CAGDSSYNEQFF
d_call: TRBD1; v_call: TRBV5-1; j_call: TRBJ2-7; cdr3_length: 14; cdr3_aa: CASSRDRTLSEQYF
d_call: -; v_call: TRBV2; j_call: TRBJ1-2; cdr3_length: 13; cdr3_aa: CASSESGNYGYTF
d_call: TRBD1; v_call: TRBV7-7; j_call: TRBJ2-2; cdr3_length: 16; cdr3_aa: CASSLGQGAVTGELFF
d_call: -; v_call: TRBV9; j_call: TRBJ1-4; cdr3_length: 15; cdr3_aa: CASSTQRQGSEKLFF
d_call: -; v_call: TRBV19; j_call: -; cdr3_length: 14; cdr3_aa: CASSMPGPSYEQYF
d_call: -; v_call: TRBV7-8; j_call: TRBJ2-7; cdr3_length: 15; cdr3_aa: CASGPGRSNPYEQYF
d_call: TRBD1; v_call: TRBV25-1; j_call: TRBJ2-5; cdr3_length: 14; cdr3_aa: CASSWGQGMETQYF
d_call: -; v_call: TRBV6-6; j_call: TRBJ2-5; cdr3_length: 13; cdr3_aa: CASNRDNQETQYF
d_call: -; v_call: TRBV9; j_call: TRBJ1-1; cdr3_length: 13; cdr3_aa: CASSVVENFEAFF
d_call: -; v_call: TRBV18; j_call: TRBJ1-1; cdr3_length: 13; cdr3_aa: CASSLGKGTEAFF
d_call: -; v_call: TRBV27; j_call: TRBJ2-3; cdr3_length: 15; cdr3_aa: CASSSSDRVVDTQYF
d_call: -; v_call: TRBV9; j_call: TRBJ1-1; cdr3_length: 16; cdr3_aa: CASSRHGQGMNTEAFF
d_call: TRBD1; v_call: TRBV19; j_call: TRBJ1-5; cdr3_length: 16; cdr3_aa: CASSTVLGTGFQPQHF
d_call: -; v_call: TRBV28; j_call: TRBJ2-7; cdr3_length: 14; cdr3_aa: CASSLSYRAYEQYF
d_call: TRBD1; v_call: TRBV7-2; j_call: TRBJ2-7; cdr3_length: 14; cdr3_aa: CASSLWGQGYEQYF
d_call: TRBD2; v_call: TRBV5-4; j_call: TRBJ2-1; cdr3_length: 20; cdr3_aa: CASSLPGTSGRDSSYNEQFF
d_call: -; v_call: TRBV11-3; j_call: TRBJ2-3; cdr3_length: 13; cdr3_aa: CASSLGPTDTQYF
d_call: -; v_call: TRBV28; j_call: TRBJ2-2; cdr3_length: 16; cdr3_aa: CASSPAAAVRTGELFF
d_call: -; v_call: TRBV6-1; j_call: TRBJ1-4; cdr3_length: 14; cdr3_aa: CASQRVWSNEKLFF
d_call: -; v_call: TRBV19; j_call: TRBJ2-4; cdr3_length: 15; cdr3_aa: CASSIGNSLVNIQYF
d_call: -; v_call: TRBV10-3; j_call: TRBJ1-2; cdr3_length: 14; cdr3_aa: CAISASLLNYGYTF
d_call: TRBD2; v_call: TRBV7-2; j_call: TRBJ2-1; cdr3_length: 18; cdr3_aa: CASSDRLAGGLGYNEQFF
d_call: TRBD1; v_call: TRBV7-2; j_call: TRBJ2-7; cdr3_length: 14; cdr3_aa: CASSLPGQGYEQYF
d_call: -; v_call: TRBV5-1; j_call: TRBJ2-5; cdr3_length: 13; cdr3_aa: CASSLGEVETQYF
d_call: TRBD2; v_call: TRBV7-9; j_call: TRBJ2-3; cdr3_length: 16; cdr3_aa: CASSLAEAGREDTQYF
d_call: -; v_call: TRBV27; j_call: TRBJ1-1; cdr3_length: 14; cdr3_aa: CASSLGGLGTEAFF
d_call: TRBD1; v_call: TRBV2; j_call: TRBJ2-5; cdr3_length: 14; cdr3_aa: CASSKQGLQETQYF
d_call: TRBD2; v_call: TRBV19; j_call: TRBJ2-1; cdr3_length: 22; cdr3_aa: CASSRPGLAGGRVRKGGVEQFF
d_call: -; v_call: TRBV27; j_call: TRBJ2-7; cdr3_length: 15; cdr3_aa: CASSQQPGLAYEQYF
d_call: TRBD1; v_call: TRBV19; j_call: TRBJ1-5; cdr3_length: 15; cdr3_aa: CASHLSGTVTQPQHF
d_call: TRBD1; v_call: TRBV5-4; j_call: TRBJ1-2; cdr3_length: 13; cdr3_aa: CASSTTGNYGYTF
d_call: -; v_call: TRBV28; j_call: TRBJ2-1; cdr3_length: 17; cdr3_aa: CASSLIGPGGIYNEQFF